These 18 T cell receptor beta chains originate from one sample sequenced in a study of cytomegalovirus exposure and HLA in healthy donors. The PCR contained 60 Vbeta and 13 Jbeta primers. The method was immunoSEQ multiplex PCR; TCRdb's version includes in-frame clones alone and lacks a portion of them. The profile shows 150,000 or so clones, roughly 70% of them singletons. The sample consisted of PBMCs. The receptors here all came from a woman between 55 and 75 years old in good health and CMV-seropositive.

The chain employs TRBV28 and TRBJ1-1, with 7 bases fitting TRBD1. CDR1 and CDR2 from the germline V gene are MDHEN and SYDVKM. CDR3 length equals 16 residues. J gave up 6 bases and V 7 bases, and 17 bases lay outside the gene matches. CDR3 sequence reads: CASISGTAQGSPEAFF. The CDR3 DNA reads TGTGCCAGCATCTCTGGGACAGCACAAGGAAGCCCTGAAGCTTTCTTT.

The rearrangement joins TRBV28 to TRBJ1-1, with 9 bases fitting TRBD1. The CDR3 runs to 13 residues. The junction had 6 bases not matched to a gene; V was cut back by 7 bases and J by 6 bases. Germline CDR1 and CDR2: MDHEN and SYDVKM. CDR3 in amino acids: CASTHGTGSEAFF. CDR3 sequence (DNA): TGTGCCAGCACTCACGGGACAGGGTCTGAAGCTTTCTTT.

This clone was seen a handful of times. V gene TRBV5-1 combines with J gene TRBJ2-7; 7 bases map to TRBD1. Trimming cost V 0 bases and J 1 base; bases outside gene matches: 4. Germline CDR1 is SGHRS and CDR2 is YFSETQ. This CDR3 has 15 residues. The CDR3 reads CASSLDDRVSYEQYF. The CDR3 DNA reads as TGCGCCAGCAGCTTGGATGACAGGGTATCCTACGAGCAGTACTTC.

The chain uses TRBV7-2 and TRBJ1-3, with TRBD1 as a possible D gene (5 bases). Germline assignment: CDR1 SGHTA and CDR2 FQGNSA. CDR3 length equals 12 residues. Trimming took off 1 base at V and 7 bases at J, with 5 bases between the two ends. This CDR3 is CASSLEGNTIYF. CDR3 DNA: TGTGCCAGCAGCTTAGAGGGGAACACCATATATTTT.

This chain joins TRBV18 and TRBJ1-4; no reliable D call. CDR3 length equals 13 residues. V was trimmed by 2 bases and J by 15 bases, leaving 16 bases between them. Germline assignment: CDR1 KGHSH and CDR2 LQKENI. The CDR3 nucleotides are TGTGCCAGCTCACCAGGGGTAACCCCGGGGATGTTTTTT. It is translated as CASSPGVTPGMFF.

This CDR3 reads CASISIGRGNTGELFF. For the CDR3, the DNA is TGTGCCAGTATCAGTATTGGGAGGGGGAACACCGGGGAGCTGTTTTTT. The chain combines TRBV19 with TRBJ2-2, with 7 bases that match TRBD2. In germline, CDR1 is LNHDA, CDR2 SQIVND (reference sequence). With 7 bases clipped from V and 1 base from J, the junction kept 9 bases outside the gene matches. The CDR3 runs 16 residues. Complete variable domain (other parts from reference TRBV19 and TRBJ2-2): DGGITQSPKYLFRKEGQNVTLSCEQNLNHDAMYWYRQDPGQGLRLIYYSQIVNDFQKGDIAEGYSVSREKKESFPLTVTSAQKNPTAFYLCASISIGRGNTGELFFGEGSRLTVL.

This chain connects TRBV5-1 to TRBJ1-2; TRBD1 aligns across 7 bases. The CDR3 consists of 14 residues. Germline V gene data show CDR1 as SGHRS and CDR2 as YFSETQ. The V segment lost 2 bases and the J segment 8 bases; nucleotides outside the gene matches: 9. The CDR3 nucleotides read TGCGCCAGCAGCTTATCGGGACAGCCTTGGGGCTACACCTTC. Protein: CASSLSGQPWGYTF.

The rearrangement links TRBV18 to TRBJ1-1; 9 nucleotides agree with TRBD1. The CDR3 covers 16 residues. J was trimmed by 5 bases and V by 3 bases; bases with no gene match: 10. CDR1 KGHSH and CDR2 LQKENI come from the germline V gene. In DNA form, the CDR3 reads TGTGCCAGCTCACCCCCCGAACAGGGGGCGCGAACTGAAGCTTTCTTT. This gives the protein CASSPPEQGARTEAFF.

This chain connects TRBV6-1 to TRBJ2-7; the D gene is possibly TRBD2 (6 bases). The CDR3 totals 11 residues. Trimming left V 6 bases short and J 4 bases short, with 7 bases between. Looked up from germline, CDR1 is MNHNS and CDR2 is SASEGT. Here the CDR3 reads CASREGYEQYF. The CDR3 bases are TGTGCCAGCAGGGAGGGATACGAGCAGTACTTC.

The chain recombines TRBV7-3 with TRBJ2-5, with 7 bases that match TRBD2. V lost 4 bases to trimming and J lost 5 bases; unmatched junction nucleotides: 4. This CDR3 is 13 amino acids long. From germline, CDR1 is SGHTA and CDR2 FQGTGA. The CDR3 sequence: CASSSTSRETQYF. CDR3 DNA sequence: TGTGCCAGCAGCTCGACTAGCCGGGAGACCCAGTACTTC.

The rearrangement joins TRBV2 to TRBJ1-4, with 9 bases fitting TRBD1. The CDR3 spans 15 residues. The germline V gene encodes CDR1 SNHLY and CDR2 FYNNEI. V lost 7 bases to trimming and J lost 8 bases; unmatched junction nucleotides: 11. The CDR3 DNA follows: TGTGCCAGCAAGACAGGGGGTATTTCATGGGAAAAACTGTTTTTT. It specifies CASKTGGISWEKLFF.

The CDR3 spells CASLTGQGLPGELFF. The DNA for the CDR3 is TGTGCCAGCCTCACGGGACAGGGCTTGCCCGGGGAGCTGTTTTTT. The chain joins TRBV6-1 to TRBJ2-2; 9 nucleotides line up with TRBD1. Germline assignment: CDR1 MNHNS and CDR2 SASEGT. This CDR3 is 15 amino acids long. V lost 8 bases and J lost 6; bases outside the gene matches: 10.

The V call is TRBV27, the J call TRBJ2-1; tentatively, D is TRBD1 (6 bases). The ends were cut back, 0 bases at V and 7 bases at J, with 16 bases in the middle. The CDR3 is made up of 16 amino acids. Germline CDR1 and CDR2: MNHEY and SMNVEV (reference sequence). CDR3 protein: CASSLSETGFWNEQFF. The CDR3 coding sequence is TGTGCCAGCAGTTTATCGGAAACAGGGTTTTGGAATGAGCAGTTCTTC.

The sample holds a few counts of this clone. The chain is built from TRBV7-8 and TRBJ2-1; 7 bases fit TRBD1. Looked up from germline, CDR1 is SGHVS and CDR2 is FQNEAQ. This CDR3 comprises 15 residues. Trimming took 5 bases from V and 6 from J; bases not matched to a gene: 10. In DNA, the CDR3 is TGTGCCAGCAGCCACAGACAGGGCCGGGGCAATGAGCAGTTCTTC. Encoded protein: CASSHRQGRGNEQFF.

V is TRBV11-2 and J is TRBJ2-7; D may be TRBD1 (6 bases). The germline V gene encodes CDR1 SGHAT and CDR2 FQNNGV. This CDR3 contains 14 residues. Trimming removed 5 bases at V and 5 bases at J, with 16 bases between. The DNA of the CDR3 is TGTGCCAGCAGCCCAATACAGGGTAGGAACGAGCAGTACTTC. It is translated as CASSPIQGRNEQYF.

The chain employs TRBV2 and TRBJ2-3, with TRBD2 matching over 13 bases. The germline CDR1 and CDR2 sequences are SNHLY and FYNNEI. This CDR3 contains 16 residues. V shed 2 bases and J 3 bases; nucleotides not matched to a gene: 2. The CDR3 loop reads CASSETSGRVTDTQYF. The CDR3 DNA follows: TGTGCCAGCAGTGAAACTAGCGGGAGGGTTACAGATACGCAGTATTTT.

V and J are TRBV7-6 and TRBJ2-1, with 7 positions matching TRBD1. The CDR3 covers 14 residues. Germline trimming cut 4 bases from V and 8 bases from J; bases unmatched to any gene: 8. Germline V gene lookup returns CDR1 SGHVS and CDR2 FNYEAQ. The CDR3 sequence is CASSSRTGSDEQFF. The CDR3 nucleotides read TGTGCCAGCAGCTCCAGGACAGGATCTGATGAGCAGTTCTTC. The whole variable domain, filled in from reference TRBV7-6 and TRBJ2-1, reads GAGVSQSPRYKVTKRGQDVALRCDPISGHVSLYWYRQALGQGPEFLTYFNYEAQQDKSGLPNDRFSAERPEGSISTLTIQRTEQRDSAMYRCASSSRTGSDEQFFGPGTRLTVL.

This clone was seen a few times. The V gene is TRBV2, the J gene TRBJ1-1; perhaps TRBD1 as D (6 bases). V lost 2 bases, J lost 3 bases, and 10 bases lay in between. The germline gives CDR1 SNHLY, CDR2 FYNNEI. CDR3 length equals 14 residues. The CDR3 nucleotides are TGTGCCAGCAGTGAACAGGGGCTCGACACTGAAGCTTTCTTT. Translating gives CASSEQGLDTEAFF.